The present T cell receptor beta chain was sequenced within a study of response to subunit inactivated influenza vaccine. From the RT-PCR reads, TCRdb called clonotypes with MiXCR, one entry per CDR3 protein. The profile covers hundreds of thousands of distinct CDR3 sequences, with about 8% appearing a single time and 13% taken by the ten largest. The study, taken as a whole, reports: The authors suggested that few new T cells are recruited per seasonal influenza vaccination.

For this clonotype: Its antigen is as yet unknown.

The clonotype comes from a man aged 50 to 69 who received an inactivated influenza vaccine. Sequences were derived from PBMCs from blood, sampled roughly 24 months after vaccination.

This CDR3 is CASTSSTRELFF. In DNA, the CDR3 is TGTGCCAGCACCTCAAGCACAAGGGAGCTGTTTTTT. The chain has TRBV6-5 and TRBJ2-2; D is ambiguous. The germline V gene has CDR1 MNHEY and CDR2 SVGAGI. Trimming removed 7 bases from V and 9 bases from J, with 12 bases in between. The CDR3 consists of 12 residues.